This T cell receptor (beta chain) was sequenced for a study of shared clonotypes between healthy human individuals. Regarding the study as a whole: Expectations were that clonotype sharing among donors would be affected by sequencing depth.

Naivety among CD8 cells was defined by CD45RO negativity and positive CCR7 selection, thereby excluding terminally differentiated effector memory CD45RA+ cells. The study drew its donors from healthy HIV-negative adults without recent acute infections or vaccinations. Original processing notes: Because ImmunoSEQ provided only junction sequences with no quality scores, the filtering differed. Method: immunoSEQ multiplex PCR; TCRdb's copy keeps in-frame clones and lacks some. V, J and clone size were drawn from that table, and D and trimming were deduced from the DNA. In the table there are hundreds of thousands of clones, 90% to 97% of which are singletons. This clone was seen only a few times. Its antigen is unknown. Sequenced input: naive CD8+ T cells sorted from blood. This TCR came from a young woman in good health.

CDR3 sequence reads: CASSQSAGTAYEQYF. The CDR3 DNA reads TGCGCCAGCAGCCAATCAGCGGGGACAGCCTACGAGCAGTACTTC. V and J are TRBV4-1 and TRBJ2-7; the D call may be TRBD1 or TRBD2 (7 bases each). Trimming removed 2 bases at V and 2 bases at J, with 13 bases between. In germline, CDR1 is MGHRA, CDR2 YSYEKL. This CDR3 has 15 amino acids.